This T cell receptor beta chain came from a study of T cell responses to AZD1222 COVID-19 vaccine. Per the germline V gene, CDR1 is LNHDA and CDR2 is SQIVND (reference sequence). The CDR3 spans 14 residues. V lost 1 base and J lost 7, with 13 bases in between. Assay used: immunoSEQ multiplex PCR; TCRdb lists only in-frame clones, some missing. Of about 130,000 clones in the sample, roughly 87% are singletons; the top ten hold approximately 1.4%. The chain carries TRBV19 and TRBJ1-2; D is ambiguous. The source was peripheral blood, collected on day 0 of AZD1222 vaccination. This receptor was identified in an adult in good health. The CDR3 DNA sequence: TGTGCCAGTAGTATAGGAAGAAGGACGGGTGGCTACACCTTC. Translating it yields CASSIGRRTGGYTF.